Listed here are 27 T cell receptor beta chains from one sample, sequenced in a study of identifying expanded T cells in peripheral blood. Profiling relied on immunoSEQ multiplex PCR, and the TCRdb table lists in-frame clones only, not all of them. The sample holds 75,000 to 100,000 clones, around nine tenths seen once. The sequenced material came from blood. These receptors were obtained from a person aged 18 to 75 in good health.

This sequence joins TRBV19 and TRBJ2-3; 7 bases match TRBD1. The J segment lost 0 bases and the V segment lost 5 bases, leaving 5 bases of the junction unmatched. Germline V gene data show CDR1 as LNHDA and CDR2 as SQIVND (reference sequence). The CDR3 has 15 residues. CDR3 protein: CASSASTGSTDTQYF. DNA of the CDR3: TGTGCCAGTAGTGCCTCGACAGGGAGCACAGATACGCAGTATTTT.

V usage is TRBV28 and J usage is TRBJ1-2; D not certain. V was shortened by 2 bases and J by 6 bases, with 10 bases between the two germline ends. This CDR3 is built from 13 residues. Germline assignment: CDR1 MDHEN and CDR2 SYDVKM. CDR3 loop: CASSLAGFNGYTF. The CDR3, as DNA: TGTGCCAGCAGTTTAGCAGGTTTTAATGGCTACACCTTC.

The rearrangement links TRBV29-1 to TRBJ2-1; D possibly corresponds to TRBD2 (7 bases). This CDR3 has 15 amino acids. Trimming shortened V by 4 bases and J by 6 bases, and 19 bases separated the two germline ends. The germline CDR1 and CDR2 sequences are SQVTM and ANQGSEA. The CDR3 protein is CSVAGAGVGVNEQFF. In nucleotides, the CDR3 is TGCAGCGTTGCGGGGGCGGGAGTAGGGGTCAATGAGCAGTTCTTC.

The chain employs TRBV19 and TRBJ2-2; either TRBD1 or TRBD2 may supply D (7 bases each). The V gene's germline CDR1 is LNHDA and CDR2 SQIVND (reference sequence). Trimming removed 3 bases from V and 5 bases from J, with 13 bases in between. The CDR3 loop spans 15 amino acids. The CDR3 DNA is TGTGCCAGTAGTATTAGACAGGGAGGGACCGGGGAGCTGTTTTTT. It specifies CASSIRQGGTGELFF.

The rearrangement links TRBV2 to TRBJ1-2; 10 bases match TRBD1. V was clipped by 7 bases and J by 4 bases; unmatched bases: 9. CDR1 and CDR2 (germline): SNHLY, FYNNEI. The CDR3 spans 15 residues. CDR3 in DNA: TGTGCCAGCACGAACGACAGGGGGCCTCCCTATGGCTACACCTTC. This gives the protein CASTNDRGPPYGYTF.

The chain has TRBV28 and TRBJ2-1; 13 nucleotides line up with TRBD2. Losses at the gene ends were 6 bases for V and 12 bases for J; bases not matched to a gene: 8. The CDR3 spans 14 residues. Germline V gene lookup returns CDR1 MDHEN and CDR2 SYDVKM. The CDR3 sequence: CASRGGLAGAGQFF. The CDR3 DNA is TGTGCCAGCAGAGGTGGACTAGCGGGAGCCGGGCAGTTCTTC.

The chain couples TRBV12-5 to TRBJ2-6; D uncertain. CDR1 and CDR2 from the germline V gene are LGHNT and FRNRAP. V was pared by 7 bases and J by 2 bases, with 6 bases between. The CDR3 loop spans 13 amino acids. CDR3 bases: TGTGCTAGTGCCCAGGCTGGGGCCAACGTCCTGACTTTC. This gives the protein CASAQAGANVLTF.

Only a few counts were recorded for this clone. The chain has TRBV27 and TRBJ2-7, with D possibly TRBD2 on 5 matching bases. Trimming left V 10 bases short and J 3 bases short, with 19 bases between. The CDR3 totals 14 residues. Germline V gives CDR1 MNHEY, CDR2 SMNVEV (reference sequence). As DNA, the CDR3 is TGTGCCACCGCGTCCCGGACTTTCCACTACGAGCAGTACTTC. It encodes CATASRTFHYEQYF.

This rearrangement joins TRBV5-1 to TRBJ1-1, with TRBD1 as a possible D gene (6 bases). V lost 2 bases and J lost 1, with 9 bases in between. The CDR3 is 14 residues long. CDR1 and CDR2 from the germline V gene are SGHRS and YFSETQ. CDR3 nucleotides: TGCGCCAGCAGCTTCCGGGGGGCGAACACTGAAGCTTTCTTT. Translated: CASSFRGANTEAFF.

This sequence joins TRBV30 and TRBJ1-4; TRBD1 is a possible D gene (5 bases). The CDR3 length is 15 residues. With 2 bases removed from V and 2 bases from J, the gap between germline ends came to 12 bases. The V gene's germline CDR1 is GTSNPN and CDR2 SVGIG (reference sequence). CDR3 nucleotides: TGTGCCTGGAGTCGGGGGAGTTCCACTAATGAAAAACTGTTTTTT. This encodes CAWSRGSSTNEKLFF.

This clone has a single count. This sequence joins TRBV29-1 and TRBJ2-3; weak D call: TRBD1 (6 bases). Germline V gene data show CDR1 as SQVTM and CDR2 as ANQGSEA. The CDR3 loop spans 16 amino acids. The germline V and J ends were trimmed by 2 bases and 6 bases, with 21 bases remaining between them. Written as DNA, the CDR3 is TGCAGCGTTGAACAGGGGTTTAGGGTACGGGCGGATACGCAGTATTTT. It encodes CSVEQGFRVRADTQYF.

CDR3 nucleotides: TGTGCCAGCAGCTTAATGACATGGCGGGAGTCCTACAATGAGCAGTTCTTC. It specifies CASSLMTWRESYNEQFF. The gene calls are TRBV7-9 and TRBJ2-1; TRBD2 agrees at 7 bases. CDR1 and CDR2 from the germline V gene are SEHNR and FQNEAQ (reference sequence). This CDR3 contains 17 residues. Trimming took 2 bases from V and 1 from J; bases not matched to a gene: 8.

The chain recombines TRBV7-9 with TRBJ2-7, with D perhaps matching TRBD2 (5 bases). This CDR3 has 15 residues. V lost 5 bases to trimming and J lost 5 bases, with 19 bases between them. Germline V CDR1 and CDR2: SEHNR, FQNEAQ (reference sequence). The CDR3 loop reads CASSALGRGLDEQYF. The CDR3 coding sequence is TGTGCCAGCAGCGCACTAGGTCGGGGTTTAGACGAGCAGTACTTC. Full variable domain (missing parts from reference TRBV7-9 and TRBJ2-7): DTGVSQNPRHKITKRGQNVTFRCDPISEHNRLYWYRQTLGQGPEFLTYFQNEAQLEKSRLLSDRFSAERPKGSFSTLEIQRTEQGDSAMYLCASSALGRGLDEQYFGPGTRLTVT.

The chain is built from TRBV21-1 and TRBJ1-5. TRBV21-1 is a known pseudogene. CDR3 size: 9 residues. Written as DNA, the CDR3 is TGTGCCGGTCCTGAGCCCCAGCATTTT. This encodes CAGPEPQHF.

The CDR3 loop is CASSSTSGGTYEQYF. CDR3 nucleotides: TGTGCCAGCAGCTCTACTAGCGGGGGGACCTACGAGCAGTACTTC. The chain carries TRBV11-2 and TRBJ2-7; 12 bases map to TRBD2. J gave up 2 bases and V 4 bases, and 3 bases lay outside the gene matches. The CDR3 runs to 15 residues. The germline gives CDR1 SGHAT, CDR2 FQNNGV.

The gene calls are TRBV5-1 and TRBJ2-7, with D perhaps assigned TRBD1 or TRBD2 (5 bases each). Germline V gene data show CDR1 as SGHRS and CDR2 as YFSETQ. Trimming shortened V by 6 bases and J by 2 bases, and 18 bases separated the two germline ends. This CDR3 has 15 amino acids. CDR3 in DNA: TGCGCCAGCACACCGGGACCTCCCGTTACCTACGAGCAGTACTTC. It encodes CASTPGPPVTYEQYF.

V gene TRBV5-1 combines with J gene TRBJ2-3; no clear D gene. The CDR3 extends over 17 amino acids. Germline lookup yields CDR1 SGHRS and CDR2 YFSETQ. V was clipped by 4 bases and J by 8 bases, with 26 bases between them. The CDR3 is CASSLSYPGSPPGTQYF. Here the CDR3 DNA reads TGCGCCAGCAGCCTAAGCTACCCCGGGTCCCCGCCAGGTACGCAGTATTTT.

The rearrangement joins TRBV28 to TRBJ2-7; no definite D call. The CDR3 extends over 12 amino acids. From germline, CDR1 is MDHEN and CDR2 SYDVKM. V lost 7 bases and J lost 3, with 10 bases in between. CDR3 sequence: CASKGRSYEQYF. Here the CDR3 DNA reads TGTGCCAGCAAAGGACGGAGCTACGAGCAGTACTTC.

This chain links TRBV7-9 with TRBJ2-7; possible D gene TRBD1, 6 bases. CDR3 length: 12 residues. From germline, CDR1 is SEHNR and CDR2 FQNEAQ (reference sequence). Trimming removed 11 bases at V and 2 bases at J, with 13 bases between. The CDR3 DNA follows: TGTGCCGTATCGACAGGTACCTACGAGCAGTACTTC. It yields the protein CAVSTGTYEQYF.

The chain employs TRBV19 and TRBJ2-2; D is unclear. In germline, CDR1 is LNHDA, CDR2 SQIVND (reference sequence). The CDR3 loop spans 14 amino acids. Trimming pared 5 bases from V and 1 base from J, leaving 8 bases between. The CDR3 reads CASSWVWNTGELFF. CDR3 in DNA: TGTGCCAGTAGTTGGGTATGGAACACCGGGGAGCTGTTTTTT.

The rearrangement joins TRBV5-1 to TRBJ1-1, with no clear D. This CDR3 spans 14 amino acids. The V end lost 0 bases, the J end lost 11 bases, and 17 bases lay between the germline ends. The germline V gene has CDR1 SGHRS and CDR2 YFSETQ. CDR3 amino acids: CASSLASSKQVAFF. The CDR3 DNA reads TGCGCCAGCAGCTTGGCCTCGTCTAAGCAGGTGGCTTTCTTT.

The CDR3 sequence: CASTSPGLAPDNEQFF. The CDR3, as DNA: TGTGCCAGCACCTCTCCGGGACTAGCTCCTGACAATGAGCAGTTCTTC. The chain couples TRBV28 to TRBJ2-1, with 9 positions matching TRBD2. The CDR3 has 16 residues. Germline CDR1 is MDHEN and CDR2 is SYDVKM. V lost 7 bases to trimming and J lost 5 bases; unmatched junction nucleotides: 12.

The rearrangement uses TRBV29-1 and TRBJ1-2; D remains unclear. The CDR3 consists of 12 residues. Germline-derived CDR1 and CDR2 are SQVTM and ANQGSEA. V was shortened by 4 bases and J by 4 bases, with 10 bases between the two germline ends. The CDR3 DNA follows: TGCAGCGTTGCGGACGGAACCTATGGCTACACCTTC. It is translated as CSVADGTYGYTF.

Concerning this clone: One end of the junction fails to match germline, which may point to a read error. This chain joins TRBV7-2 and TRBJ1-5, with D hard to call. From germline, CDR1 is SGHTA and CDR2 FQGNSA. The CDR3 contains 16 residues. The CDR3 DNA is TGTGCCAGCACCCCTCTGGGCCCGCAAGCTAGGCAGCCCCTGCATTTT. Amino acids: CASTPLGPQARQPLHF.

The V gene is TRBV9, the J gene TRBJ1-3, with 7 nucleotides matching TRBD1. Germline assignment: CDR1 SGDLS and CDR2 YYNGEE. The CDR3 runs to 13 residues. V lost 5 bases to trimming and J lost 9 bases; unmatched junction nucleotides: 8. The CDR3 coding sequence is TGTGCCAGCAGTACCATCGACAGGGCCACCATATATTTT. This encodes CASSTIDRATIYF. Combining the CDR3 with reference TRBV9 and TRBJ1-3 gives the whole variable domain DSGVTQTPKHLITATGQRVTLRCSPRSGDLSVYWYQQSLDQGLQFLIQYYNGEERAKGNILERFSAQQFPDLHSELNLSSLELGDSALYFCASSTIDRATIYFGEGSWLTVV.

This clone has just one count. The J gene is TRBJ2-2, the V gene TRBV7-2; maybe TRBD1 (5 bases). V lost 2 bases and J lost 6, with 19 bases in between. Germline V gene sequence: CDR1 SGHTA, CDR2 FQGNSA. The CDR3 consists of 17 residues. CDR3 coding DNA: TGTGCCAGCAGCTTAAAGGAGTTTAGACAGACTCCCGGGGAGCTGTTTTTT. Amino acid sequence: CASSLKEFRQTPGELFF.

The chain has TRBV11-2 and TRBJ1-1; TRBD1 matches 11 bases. The junction had 2 bases not matched to a gene; V was cut back by 8 bases and J by 0 bases. CDR3 length: 14 amino acids. Per germline, CDR1 SGHAT and CDR2 FQNNGV. The CDR3 DNA is TGTGCCAGCCGGGGACAGGGGGTGAACACTGAAGCTTTCTTT. Translating gives CASRGQGVNTEAFF.